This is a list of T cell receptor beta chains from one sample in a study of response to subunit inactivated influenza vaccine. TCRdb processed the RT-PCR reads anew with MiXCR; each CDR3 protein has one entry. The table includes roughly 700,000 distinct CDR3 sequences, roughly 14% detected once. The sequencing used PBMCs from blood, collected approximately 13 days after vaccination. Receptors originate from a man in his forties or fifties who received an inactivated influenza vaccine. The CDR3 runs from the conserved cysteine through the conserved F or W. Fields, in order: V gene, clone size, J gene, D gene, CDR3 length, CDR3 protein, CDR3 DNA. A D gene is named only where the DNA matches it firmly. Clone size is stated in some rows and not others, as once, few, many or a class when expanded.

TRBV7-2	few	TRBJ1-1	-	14	CASSLDGSYTEAFF	TGTGCCAGCAGCTTAGATGGCTCATACACTGAAGCTTTCTTT
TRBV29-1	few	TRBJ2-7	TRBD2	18	CSVSGGTGTSGDSYEQYF	TGCAGCGTTTCAGGAGGAACAGGGACTAGCGGAGATTCCTACGAGCAGTACTTC
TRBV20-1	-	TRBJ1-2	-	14	CSAGPPGGNYGYTF	TGCAGTGCTGGGCCGCCGGGGGGGAACTATGGCTACACCTTC
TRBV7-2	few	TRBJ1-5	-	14	CASSLGGVNQPQHF	TGTGCCAGCAGCTTAGGTGGGGTCAATCAGCCCCAGCATTTT
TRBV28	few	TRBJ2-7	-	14	CASSFTGTFYEQYF	TGTGCCAGCAGTTTTACAGGAACCTTCTACGAGCAGTACTTC
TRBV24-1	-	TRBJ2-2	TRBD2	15	CATSKEGTSVGELFF	TGTGCCACCAGTAAGGAAGGGACTAGCGTCGGGGAGCTGTTTTTT
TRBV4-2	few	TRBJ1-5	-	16	CASSPSEGYSNQPQHF	TGTGCCAGCAGCCCCTCCGAGGGCTATAGCAATCAGCCCCAGCATTTT
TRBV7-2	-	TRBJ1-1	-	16	CASRVGGTSVGTEAFF	TGTGCCAGCAGGGTAGGGGGAACCTCCGTAGGAACTGAAGCTTTCTTT
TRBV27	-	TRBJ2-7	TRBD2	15	CASSFQLAGVYEQYF	TGTGCCAGCAGTTTTCAACTAGCGGGAGTCTACGAGCAGTACTTC
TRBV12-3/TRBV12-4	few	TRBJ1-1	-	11	CASSGAAEAFF	TGTGCCAGCAGTGGGGCAGCTGAAGCTTTCTTT
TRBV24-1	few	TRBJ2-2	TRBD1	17	CATSDLGQGTNTGELFF	TGTGCCACCAGTGATTTGGGACAGGGGACGAACACCGGGGAGCTGTTTTTT
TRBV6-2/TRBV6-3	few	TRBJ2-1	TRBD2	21	CASSYPLSGLAGGPFRNEQFF	TGTGCCAGCAGTTACCCGCTTAGCGGACTAGCGGGAGGGCCGTTCCGCAATGAGCAGTTCTTC
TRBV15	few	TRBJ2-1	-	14	CATSSLILGNEQFF	TGTGCCACCAGCAGCCTCATCCTAGGTAATGAGCAGTTCTTC
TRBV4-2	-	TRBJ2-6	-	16	CASSQEGRPGANVLTF	TGTGCCAGCAGCCAAGAAGGAAGACCTGGGGCCAACGTCCTGACTTTC
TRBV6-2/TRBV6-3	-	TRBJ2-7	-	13	CASSYSHRSEQYF	TGTGCCAGCAGTTACTCGCACAGGAGCGAGCAGTACTTC
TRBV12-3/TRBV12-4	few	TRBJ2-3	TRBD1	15	CASSLAGTATDTQYF	TGTGCCAGCAGTCTTGCCGGGACAGCCACAGATACGCAGTATTTT
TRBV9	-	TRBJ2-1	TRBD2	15	CASSVIAGDYNEQFF	TGTGCCAGCAGCGTAATAGCGGGAGACTACAATGAGCAGTTCTTC
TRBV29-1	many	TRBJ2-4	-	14	CSVAAGLGKNIQYF	TGCAGCGTTGCGGCGGGGCTCGGCAAAAACATTCAGTACTTC
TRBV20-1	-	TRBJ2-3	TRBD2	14	CSTLGGSGTDTQYF	TGCAGTACCCTAGGCGGGAGTGGCACAGATACGCAGTATTTT
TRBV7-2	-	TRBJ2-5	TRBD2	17	CASSLRATSGGPPTKYF	TGTGCCAGCAGCTTGCGGGCGACTAGCGGGGGGCCCCCAACCAAGTACTTC
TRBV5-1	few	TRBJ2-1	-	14	CASSLNTPYNEQFF	TGCGCCAGCAGCCTTAATACACCTTACAATGAGCAGTTCTTC
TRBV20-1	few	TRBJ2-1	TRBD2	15	CSARAPSGSYNEQFF	TGCAGTGCTAGAGCCCCTAGCGGCTCCTACAATGAGCAGTTCTTC
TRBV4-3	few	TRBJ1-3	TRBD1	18	CASSQDHHRTGFGNTIYF	TGCGCCAGCAGCCAAGATCACCACCGGACAGGGTTCGGAAACACCATATATTTT
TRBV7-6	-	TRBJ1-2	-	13	CASSPASGYGYTF	TGTGCCAGCAGCCCAGCCTCGGGCTATGGCTACACCTTC
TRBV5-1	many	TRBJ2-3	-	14	CASSLAGSTDTQYF	TGCGCCAGCAGCTTGGCTGGGAGCACAGATACGCAGTATTTT
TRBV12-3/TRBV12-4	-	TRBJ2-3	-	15	CASSGWSGLTDTQYF	TGTGCCAGCAGCGGGTGGTCCGGACTCACAGATACGCAGTATTTT
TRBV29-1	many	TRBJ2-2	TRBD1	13	CSSWTGETGELFF	TGCAGCTCGTGGACAGGGGAGACCGGGGAGCTGTTTTTT
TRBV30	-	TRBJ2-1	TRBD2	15	CAWSVWAGGPTEQFF	TGTGCCTGGAGTGTTTGGGCGGGGGGGCCTACAGAGCAGTTCTTC
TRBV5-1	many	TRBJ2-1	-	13	CASSLAGDTEQFF	TGCGCCAGCAGCTTGGCAGGGGACACTGAGCAGTTCTTC
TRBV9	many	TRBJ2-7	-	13	CASSPYGGYEQYF	TGTGCCAGCAGCCCCTATGGGGGATACGAGCAGTACTTC
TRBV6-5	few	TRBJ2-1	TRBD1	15	CASSYYGQGMNEQFF	TGTGCCAGCAGTTACTATGGACAGGGGATGAATGAGCAGTTCTTC
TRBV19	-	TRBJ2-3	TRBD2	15	CATKRDYASTDTQYF	TGTGCCACAAAAAGGGACTACGCTAGCACAGATACGCAGTATTTT
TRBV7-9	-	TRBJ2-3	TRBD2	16	CASSSTSGRTTDTQYF	TGTGCCAGCAGTTCGACGAGCGGGAGGACCACAGATACGCAGTATTTT
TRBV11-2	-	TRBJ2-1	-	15	CASSRIRDTYNEQFF	TGTGCCAGCAGCCGGATCCGGGACACGTACAATGAGCAGTTCTTC
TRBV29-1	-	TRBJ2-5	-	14	CSARTPHSQETQYF	TGCAGCGCCCGAACCCCCCATTCCCAAGAGACCCAGTACTTC
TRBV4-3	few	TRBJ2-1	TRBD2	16	CASSAILAGGPGEQFF	TGCGCCAGCAGCGCAATATTAGCGGGGGGGCCTGGTGAGCAGTTCTTC
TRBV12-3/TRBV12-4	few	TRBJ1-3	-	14	CASRLDANQNTIYF	TGTGCCAGCAGGTTGGACGCAAACCAAAACACCATATATTTT
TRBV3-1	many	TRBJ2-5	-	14	CASSQGTVQETQYF	TGTGCCAGCAGCCAGGGGACGGTCCAAGAGACCCAGTACTTC
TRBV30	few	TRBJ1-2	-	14	CAWSRTSFRGSYTF	TGTGCCTGGAGTCGAACGAGTTTTAGGGGAAGCTACACCTTC
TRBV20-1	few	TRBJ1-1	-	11	CSGGRNTEAFF	TGCAGTGGTGGGCGGAACACTGAAGCTTTCTTT
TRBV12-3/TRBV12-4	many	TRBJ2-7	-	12	CASSPSGGMEYF	TGTGCCAGCAGTCCGAGTGGGGGTATGGAGTACTTC
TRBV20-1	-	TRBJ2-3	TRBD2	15	CSARAGTSRTDTQYF	TGCAGTGCTAGAGCCGGGACTAGCAGGACAGATACGCAGTATTTT
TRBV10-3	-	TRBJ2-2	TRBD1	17	CAINNYPGQGGTGELFF	TGTGCCATCAACAACTATCCGGGACAGGGGGGCACCGGGGAGCTGTTTTTT
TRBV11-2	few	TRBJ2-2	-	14	CASSLEGGFGELFF	TGTGCCAGCAGCTTAGAGGGTGGCTTCGGGGAGCTGTTTTTT